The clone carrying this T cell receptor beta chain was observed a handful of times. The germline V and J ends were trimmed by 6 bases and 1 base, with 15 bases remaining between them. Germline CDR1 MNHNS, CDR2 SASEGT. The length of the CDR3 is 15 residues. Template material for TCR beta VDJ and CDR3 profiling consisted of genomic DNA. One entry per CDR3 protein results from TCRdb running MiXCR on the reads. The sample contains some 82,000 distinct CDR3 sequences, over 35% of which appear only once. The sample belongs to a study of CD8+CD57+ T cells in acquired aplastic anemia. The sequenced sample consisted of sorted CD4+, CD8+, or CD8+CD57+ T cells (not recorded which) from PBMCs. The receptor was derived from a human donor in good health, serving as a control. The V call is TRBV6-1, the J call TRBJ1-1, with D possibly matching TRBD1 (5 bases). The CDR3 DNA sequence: TGTGCCAGCAGGGTTCTGGGGCGGACGAACACTGAAGCTTTCTTT. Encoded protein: CASRVLGRTNTEAFF.